These 18 T cell receptor beta chains share one sample of origin, sequenced in a study of cytotoxic CD8 clonotypes in ibrutinib-treated CLL (dated by TCRdb to the early 2020s). The time point label, read with the paper, signifies: roughly 12 months on ibrutinib. Library construction relied on the immunoSEQ multiplex PCR assay. Drawn from immuneACCESS, this table holds only the in-frame rearrangements with V and J called that TCRdb kept. Clones are partly lost; checked studies trace under half to an unresolved V gene and leave the rest unexplained. The sample records 35,000 to 45,000 clones, roughly two thirds of which are singletons. Jointly, the top ten make up 13% of the sample. The sequencing here drew on PBMCs, taken after 12 months of ibrutinib treatment. These TCRs come from a human donor with chronic lymphocytic leukemia.

The chain couples TRBV7-8 to TRBJ2-3, with TRBD2 identical over 7 bases. The V gene end was trimmed by 0 bases and the J gene end by 2 bases; junction bases not matched to a gene: 2. The CDR3 sequence is 15 residues long. Germline V lookup: CDR1 SGHVS, CDR2 FQNEAQ. In DNA form, the CDR3 reads TGTGCCAGCAGCTTAGCGGGAGGGCCCACAGATACGCAGTATTTT. Translated: CASSLAGGPTDTQYF.

The chain recombines TRBV29-1 with TRBJ2-5; possibly TRBD2 for D (6 bases). The CDR3 contains 14 residues. Trimming pared 0 bases from V and 0 bases from J, leaving 8 bases between. CDR1 SQVTM and CDR2 ANQGSEA come from the germline V gene. As DNA, the CDR3 is TGCAGCGTTGAAGATTGGGGGGACCAAGAGACCCAGTACTTC. Translation: CSVEDWGDQETQYF.

This sequence joins TRBV7-8 and TRBJ2-1; a weak D match, TRBD1 (6 bases). Trimming pared 6 bases from V and 7 bases from J, leaving 16 bases between. Looked up from germline, CDR1 is SGHVS and CDR2 is FQNEAQ. The CDR3 runs to 14 residues. In DNA form, the CDR3 reads TGTGCCAGCAGAGAAACAGGGTGGCAGAATGAGCAGTTCTTC. Amino acids: CASRETGWQNEQFF.

The chain recombines TRBV7-6 with TRBJ2-7, with 9 positions matching TRBD1. The CDR3 length is 14 residues. Germline-derived CDR1 and CDR2 are SGHVS and FNYEAQ. J was trimmed by 4 bases and V by 5 bases; bases with no gene match: 6. CDR3 in amino acids: CASSRTGDRYEQYF. The CDR3 DNA sequence: TGTGCCAGCAGCAGGACAGGGGATAGATACGAGCAGTACTTC.

This chain's CDR3 is CASSLPNMNTEAFF. In DNA, the CDR3 is TGTGCCAGCAGCTTGCCGAACATGAACACTGAAGCTTTCTTT. The chain uses TRBV5-4 and TRBJ1-1, with no clear D. Germline V lookup: CDR1 SGHNT, CDR2 YYREEE (reference sequence). The CDR3 sequence is 14 residues long. The ends were cut back, 1 base at V and 0 bases at J, with 7 bases in the middle.

The chain uses TRBV7-2 and TRBJ2-7; 9 bases agree with TRBD2. From germline, CDR1 is SGHTA and CDR2 FQGNSA. V lost 6 bases, J lost 5 bases, and 8 bases stayed unmatched. This CDR3 has 14 amino acids. CDR3 in amino acids: CASSYSGSDDEQYF. As DNA, the CDR3 is TGTGCCAGCAGTTATAGCGGGAGCGACGACGAGCAGTACTTC.

The chain recombines TRBV30 with TRBJ2-3, with 10 bases identical to TRBD2. The CDR3 contains 20 residues. Losses at the gene ends were 0 bases for V and 0 bases for J; bases not matched to a gene: 15. Germline assignment: CDR1 GTSNPN and CDR2 SVGIG (reference sequence). CDR3 sequence: CAWSVLSGRAGLASTDTQYF. CDR3 bases: TGTGCCTGGAGTGTACTAAGCGGGAGGGCCGGTCTCGCTAGCACAGATACGCAGTATTTT.

The gene calls are TRBV4-2 and TRBJ2-2, with TRBD2 identical over 16 bases. The CDR3 extends over 21 amino acids. V was clipped by 3 bases and J by 1 base; unmatched bases: 11. The germline V gene has CDR1 LGHNA and CDR2 YNFKEQ. The chain's CDR3 is CASSHTPGLAGGRRNTGELFF. The CDR3 DNA follows: TGTGCCAGCAGCCATACTCCGGGACTAGCGGGAGGGCGGAGGAACACCGGGGAGCTGTTTTTT.

The chain joins TRBV28 to TRBJ2-7; tentatively, D is TRBD2 (6 bases). V was shortened by 6 bases and J by 3 bases, with 15 bases between the two germline ends. The germline V gene has CDR1 MDHEN and CDR2 SYDVKM. The CDR3 extends over 14 amino acids. CDR3 residues: CASSSGTGDYEQYF. In DNA form, the CDR3 reads TGTGCCAGCAGCTCCGGGACGGGAGACTACGAGCAGTACTTC.

V and J are TRBV5-1 and TRBJ2-5, with 11 bases matching TRBD2. This CDR3 spans 15 amino acids. Looked up from germline, CDR1 is SGHRS and CDR2 is YFSETQ. The ends lost 5 bases at V and 5 bases at J; junction bases unmatched: 8. CDR3: CASSLILAGGETQYF. CDR3 nucleotide sequence: TGCGCCAGCAGTCTGATATTAGCGGGAGGGGAGACCCAGTACTTC.

The chain employs TRBV7-9 and TRBJ1-2, with D tentatively TRBD1 (5 bases). The germline V gene encodes CDR1 SEHNR and CDR2 FQNEAQ (reference sequence). V dropped 5 bases and J dropped 4 bases, with 14 bases sitting between them. The CDR3 length is 14 residues. The CDR3 loop reads CASSLLIGAYGYTF. The CDR3, as DNA: TGTGCCAGCAGCCTACTGATCGGGGCCTATGGCTACACCTTC.

The CDR3 DNA reads TGCAGCGTTGGGGGAGGGACAGGCCATCGGGGCTACACCTTC. Translated, it gives CSVGGGTGHRGYTF. This chain links TRBV29-1 with TRBJ1-2, with TRBD1 matching over 8 bases. The CDR3 covers 14 residues. V was clipped by 4 bases and J by 8 bases; unmatched bases: 12. Germline V gene sequence: CDR1 SQVTM, CDR2 ANQGSEA.

This chain connects TRBV13 to TRBJ1-4, with D perhaps TRBD1 (6 bases). The CDR3 is made up of 16 amino acids. CDR1 and CDR2 from the germline V gene are PRHDT and FYEKMQ (reference sequence). V dropped 4 bases and J dropped 5 bases, with 17 bases sitting between them. The CDR3 sequence: CASSSTGIGSNEKLFF. For the CDR3, the DNA is TGTGCCAGCAGCTCCACAGGGATCGGGTCGAATGAAAAACTGTTTTTT. Full variable domain (missing parts from reference TRBV13 and TRBJ1-4): AAGVIQSPRHLIKEKRETATLKCYPIPRHDTVYWYQQGPGQDPQFLISFYEKMQSDKGSIPDRFSAQQFSDYHSELNMSSLELGDSALYFCASSSTGIGSNEKLFFGSGTQLSVL.

The chain carries TRBV15 and TRBJ1-1, with a possible D match to TRBD1 (6 bases). Per the germline V gene, CDR1 is LNHNV and CDR2 is YYDKDF (reference sequence). Trimming cost V 8 bases and J 2 bases, with 15 bases left between them. The CDR3 extends over 14 amino acids. The CDR3 DNA follows: TGTGCCACCGCGTACAGGGAACTAAACACTGAAGCTTTCTTT. As protein: CATAYRELNTEAFF.

The genes are TRBV4-3 and TRBJ2-3; 10 bases are a match to TRBD2. The CDR3 sequence is 18 residues long. V shed 5 bases, J shed 1 base, and the junction held 12 bases outside the gene matches. Germline CDR1 reads LGHNA; CDR2 reads YSLEER. The CDR3 DNA is TGCGCCAGCAGCGAAACGGGCGTAGCGGGAGGAGGCACAGATACGCAGTATTTT. Its protein product is CASSETGVAGGGTDTQYF.

The chain employs TRBV19 and TRBJ2-7; 8 bases are shared with TRBD2. CDR1 and CDR2 from the germline V gene are LNHDA and SQIVND (reference sequence). This CDR3 has 15 residues. J lost 3 bases, V lost 4 bases, and 8 bases had no gene match. In DNA form, the CDR3 reads TGTGCCAGTAGTAGAAGACTAGCGCGTGACTACGAGCAGTACTTC. Translation: CASSRRLARDYEQYF.

This clone appeared once. This chain links TRBV7-2 with TRBJ2-7; 11 bases are a match to TRBD2. CDR1 is SGHTA, CDR2 FQGNSA, per germline. The CDR3 is 15 amino acids. V lost 4 bases to trimming and J lost 9 bases; unmatched junction nucleotides: 11. The CDR3 sequence is CASSSTSGTYEGQYF. CDR3 DNA: TGTGCCAGCAGCTCGACTAGCGGGACATATGAGGGGCAGTACTTC.

The chain has TRBV27 and TRBJ2-7; 11 bases line up with TRBD2. Germline V lookup: CDR1 MNHEY, CDR2 SMNVEV (reference sequence). V dropped 3 bases and J dropped 4; count of bases not matched to a gene: 17. The CDR3 contains 19 residues. CDR3 region: CASSFQRRGQTSGNYEQYF. In DNA form, the CDR3 reads TGTGCCAGCAGTTTTCAACGGAGGGGGCAGACTAGCGGGAATTACGAGCAGTACTTC.